This entry is about one T cell receptor beta chain. It lacks a known antigen. The record has no base qualities; no much larger clone is one base away. The sample belongs to a study of T cell responses to AZD1222 COVID-19 vaccine (dated by TCRdb to the early 2020s). About the investigation overall: A total of over 230 trial participants underwent TCR sequencing, of whom 207 received two doses of AZD1222 and about 25 received two doses of the MenACWY control vaccine. Trial participants were enrolled into age subgroups of 18-55, 56-69 and 70-plus years, which contained roughly 150, 30 and 60 TCR-sequenced participants, respectively.

The CDR3 regions of human TCRbeta chains were analyzed by immunosequencing. The original pipeline was this. Repertoire TCRs were matched against a reference library of SARS-CoV-2-specific TCRs generated with the MIRA antigen-specificity platform. Breadth was defined as the fraction of unique TCRs that were SARS-CoV-2-associated, and depth was defined as the fraction of total T cells that were SARS-CoV-2-associated. Using the MIRA data, each spike-specific TCR was mapped to the spike region that the TCR reacts to and placed in a CD4 or CD8 class. Log10-transformed breadth and depth values were compared by one-way ANOVA with Sidak's multiple comparisons tests. The immuneACCESS repertoire file appears here via TCRdb, limited to in-frame rearrangements. These files lack a portion of the clones; in checked studies, under half of the deficit traces to unresolved V genes, and the cause of the others is not known. V and J calls plus clone size are reproduced from that table; the DNA served to infer D and trimming. For this sample the table gives about 150,000 clones, of which over 90% were detected only once. The ten top clones hold 1.5% of the sample.

The time point tag for this specimen amounts to: about 28 days (+/-7) after the second vaccine dose. AZD1222 recipients given second doses at about 4 weeks or at about 12 weeks were pooled, since spike-specific TCR depth and breadth were not found to differ between the two schedules. Vaccinee samples came from UK trials COV001 and COV002, including a single-blind randomized controlled phase 2/3 trial of AZD1222 (ChAdOx1 nCoV-19) in healthy adults. For TCRbeta chain sequencing, PBMC samples were collected from trial participants at day 0 and at day 28 after the second dose. The CDR3 spans 14 residues, from the cysteine through the phenylalanine. Only the CDR3 region is kept as DNA, spanning 42 bases read in frame from base 1. Per the germline V gene, SGHTA is the CDR1 and FQGNSA is the CDR2. V is reduced by 2 bases and J by 6 bases, leaving a spacing of 11 bases between them. What the research found in general, with its limitations: Because no day 14 peak-response samples were available, repertoires were characterized only after the peak T cell response. Conclusions about previously exposed vaccinees were limited because only six AZD1222 recipients were SARS-CoV-2 seropositive at baseline. In the small 56-69-year group, the increase in depth fell short of significance, most likely because of low power. Reportedly, close to half of the unique spike-specific TCRs recognized epitopes lying outside the regions that are mutated in the B.1.351 and B.1.1.7 variants. Participants were mostly white British and included more females than males, and it was suggested by the authors that clonal diversity may have been underestimated. After two AZD1222 doses, both the breadth and the depth of spike-specific TCRs were significantly higher than at day 0 and than in MenACWY recipients. Vaccine-associated CD4 TCRs spanned the whole spike protein, with dominant responses in regions 160-218 and 743-854.

The sequence links TRBV7-2 to TRBJ2-1; the D gene is unclear. The clonotype originates from an adult who received the AZD1222 COVID-19 vaccine. The source was peripheral blood, collected 28 days after the second AZD1222 dose. The DNA sequence is as follows: TGTGCCAGCAGCTTAAACTGGGGTGGCAATGAGCAGTTCTTC. Its translation is CASSLNWGGNEQFF. Beyond the CDR3, the reference TRBV7-2 and TRBJ2-1 genes provide the residues; the full variable domain reads: GAGVSQSPSNKVTEKGKDVELRCDPISGHTALYWYRQSLGQGLEFLIYFQGNSAPDKSGLPSDRFSAERTGGSVSTLTIQRTQQEDSAVYLCASSLNWGGNEQFFGPGTRLTVL.